The present TCR beta chain was sequenced within a study of T cells after yellow fever vaccination. As TCR cDNA was made by 5'RACE template switching, a universal primer site and UMIs were added. TCRdb re-derived calls from the 5' RACE reads in MiXCR, one entry per CDR3 protein. The sample lists around 350,000 distinct CDR3 sequences, around 6.5% seen once, with approximately 16% in the top ten. Study observations and caveats: CD4 and CD8 compartments shared a small share of clonotypes. Most primary-vaccination clones recurred post-booster (just under 98% CD4, 88% CD8).

This clonotype turned up a few times. No antigen is known for it. V lost 5 bases to trimming and J lost 0 bases, with 11 bases between them. Germline CDR1 is KGHSH and CDR2 is LQKENI. CDR3 size: 14 residues. This chain connects TRBV18 to TRBJ2-7; D uncertain. The sample in question was PBMCs, obtained 5 days after the yellow fever booster vaccination. The clonotype was recovered from a man aged 25-45 years who received the YFV17D yellow fever vaccine. The CDR3 DNA follows: TGTGCCAGCTCATCGACCTATGGCTCCTACGAGCAGTACTTC. It translates to CASSSTYGSYEQYF. Based on the CDR3 plus reference TRBV18 and TRBJ2-7, the full variable domain is NAGVMQNPRHLVRRRGQEARLRCSPMKGHSHVYWYRQLPEEGLKFMVYLQKENIIDESGMPKERFSAEFPKEGPSILRIQQVVRGDSAAYFCASSSTYGSYEQYFGPGTRLTVT.